This T cell receptor beta chain was identified during a study of cytomegalovirus exposure and HLA in healthy donors. V was shortened by 6 bases and J by 3 bases, with 8 bases between the two germline ends. CDR3 size: 12 residues. On this clone: Its antigen is unidentified.

PCR employed 60 Vbeta and 13 Jbeta primers. Original processing methods: It was a later analysis that counted tens of millions of unique TCR beta chains, of which 8.5 million to 12 million were shared. Clones were sequenced by immunoSEQ multiplex PCR, and TCRdb holds only the in-frame ones, with some missing. That table furnishes V, J and clone size, whereas the DNA furnished D and trimming. Counted here are roughly 250,000 clones, approximately 85% occurring once; the ten biggest clones make up roughly 2%. Whole-study results and caveats: A later analysis linked 15,000 to 20,000 TCR beta sequences to HLA alleles at 0.05 false discovery rate. CMV serostatus was the only recorded immune exposure for donors.

The sequenced sample consisted of PBMCs. This chain uses TRBV23-1 with TRBJ2-5; D not certain. TRBV23-1 falls under the ORF class, with uncertain function. This TCR derives from a woman aged 40 to 55 in good health and CMV-seropositive. CDR3 protein: CASRRVEETQYF. CDR3 DNA sequence: TGCGCCAGCAGACGGGTCGAAGAGACCCAGTACTTC.